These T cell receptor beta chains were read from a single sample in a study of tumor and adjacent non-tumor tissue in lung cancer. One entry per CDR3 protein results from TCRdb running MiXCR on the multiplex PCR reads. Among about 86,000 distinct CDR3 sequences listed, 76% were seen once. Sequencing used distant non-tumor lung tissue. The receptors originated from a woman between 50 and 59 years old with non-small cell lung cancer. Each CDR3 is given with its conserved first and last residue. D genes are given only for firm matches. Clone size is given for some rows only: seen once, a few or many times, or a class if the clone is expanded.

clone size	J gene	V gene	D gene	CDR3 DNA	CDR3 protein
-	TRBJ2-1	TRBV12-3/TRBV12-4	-	TGTGCCAGTAGCCTAGGGTCCGAGGATGAGCAGTTCTTC	CASSLGSEDEQFF
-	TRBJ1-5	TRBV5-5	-	TGTGCCAGCATTTTGTGGGGGCAGTCCAATCAGCCCCAGCATTTT	CASILWGQSNQPQHF
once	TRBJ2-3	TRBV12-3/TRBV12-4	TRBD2	TGTGCCAGCAGGCCGGGACTAGGGTCCTACACAGATACGCAGTATTTT	CASRPGLGSYTDTQYF
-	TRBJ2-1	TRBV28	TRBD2	TGTGTCAGCAGTTTATGGGGTGGAGTAGCGGGGGTCTACAATGAGCACTTCTTC	CVSSLWGGVAGVYNEHFF
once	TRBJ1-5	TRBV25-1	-	TGTGTCAGCGTTACCCCGGGACCGCGGCGGGAGGGCAATCAGCCCCAGCATTTT	CVSVTPGPRREGNQPQHF
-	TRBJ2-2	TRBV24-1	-	TGTGCCACTAGTGATTTGCCCCCGGCGGACACCGGGGAGCTGTTTTTT	CATSDLPPADTGELFF
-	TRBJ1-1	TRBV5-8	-	TGTGCCAGCAGTTTGCCTATCGGGGTTCCTGAAGCTTTCTTT	CASSLPIGVPEAFF
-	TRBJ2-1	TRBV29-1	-	TGCAGCGTTGTCCCCCAGGGGCGCGGGTCCTACAATGACCACTTCTTC	CSVVPQGRGSYNDHFF
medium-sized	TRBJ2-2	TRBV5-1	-	TGCGCCAGCAGCTCTCAGGGTACCACCGGGGAGCTGTTTTTT	CASSSQGTTGELFF
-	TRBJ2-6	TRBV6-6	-	TGTGCCATCCTTGCGCTCTCTGGGGCCAATGTCCTGACTTTC	CAILALSGANVLTF
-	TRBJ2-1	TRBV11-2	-	TGTGTCAGCAGCCTGGAGACCTTCGGGGAGCAATTCTTC	CVSSLETFGEQFF
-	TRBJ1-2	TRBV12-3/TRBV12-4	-	TGTGCCAGCTGTTCGCCTCAGGTCAACTATGGCTACACCTTC	CASCSPQVNYGYTF
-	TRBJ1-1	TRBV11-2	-	TGTGCCAGCAGTTTAGAGCCGGGGGCGAACACTGAAGTTATCTTT	CASSLEPGANTEVIF
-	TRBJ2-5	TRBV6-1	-	TGTACCAGCGGTGAACGCTTCAAGGGACCTCGAGAGACCCAGTACTTC	CTSGERFKGPRETQYF
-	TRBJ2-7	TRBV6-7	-	TGTGCCAGCAGTTACCGTAGCGGAGGGGGCCCCTACGAGCAGTGCTTT	CASSYRSGGGPYEQCF
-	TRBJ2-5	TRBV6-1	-	TGTGCCAGCAGTGAAAAGCGCGCCGGGCAGATGGAGACCCAGTACTTC	CASSEKRAGQMETQYF
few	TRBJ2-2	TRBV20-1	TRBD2	TGCAGTGCTAGAGATAGGCGGCTAGCGGGGGACACCGGGGAGCTGTTTTTT	CSARDRRLAGDTGELFF
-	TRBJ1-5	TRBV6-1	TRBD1	TGTGCCAGCAGTACATGCTGGGACAGTCGTCAGCCCCAGCATTTT	CASSTCWDSRQPQHF
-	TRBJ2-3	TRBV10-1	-	TGCGCCAGCAACGAGGCCTGCACAGATACGCAGTATTTT	CASNEACTDTQYF
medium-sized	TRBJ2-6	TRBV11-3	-	TGTGCCCCTATAGGATGCTCTGGGGCCAACGTCCTGACTTTC	CAPIGCSGANVLTF
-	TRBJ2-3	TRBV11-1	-	TGTGCCAACAGCTTAGAGATCGGGAGCACTGGTACGCAGTATTTT	CANSLEIGSTGTQYF
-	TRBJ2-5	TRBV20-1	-	TGCAGTGCTAGGAGCCAGGGGTTAGGGTTTTCTATCCAAGAGACCCAGTACTTC	CSARSQGLGFSIQETQYF
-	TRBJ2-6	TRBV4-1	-	TGCGCCAGCAGCCAGGACTCTTGGGCCAATGTCCTGATCTTC	CASSQDSWANVLIF
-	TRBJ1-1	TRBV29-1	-	TGCAGCGTTGACCTGCCTATGAACACTGAAGCTTTCTTC	CSVDLPMNTEAFF
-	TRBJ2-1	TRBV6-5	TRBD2	TGTGTTAGCACCGAGGGGGCTAGCGGGAGCCGAGACAATGAGCAGTTCTTC	CVSTEGASGSRDNEQFF
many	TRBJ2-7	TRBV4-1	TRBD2	TGCGCCAGCAGCCAGACTAGCGGGGCGAGCTCCTACGAGCAGTACTTC	CASSQTSGASSYEQYF
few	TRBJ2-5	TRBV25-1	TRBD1	TGTGCCAGCGGAACAGGGGGCGTTTATGCCCAGTACTTC	CASGTGGVYAQYF
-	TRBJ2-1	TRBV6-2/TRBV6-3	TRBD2	TGTGCCGGGAGCCCCGGACTAGCGGGTGTAGATGAGCAGTTCTTC	CAGSPGLAGVDEQFF
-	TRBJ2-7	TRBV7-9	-	TGTGTCAACAGCACCTGGACTGATTACGAGCAGTACTTC	CVNSTWTDYEQYF
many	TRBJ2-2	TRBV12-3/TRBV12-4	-	TGTGCCAGCAAAAGAGACAGAAACACCGGGGAGCTGTTTTTT	CASKRDRNTGELFF
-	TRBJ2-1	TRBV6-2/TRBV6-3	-	TGTGCCAGCAGTTACGTAGGGGAGGTGGACGAGCAGTTCTTT	CASSYVGEVDEQFF
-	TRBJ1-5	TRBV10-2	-	TGTGCTAGCAGTGGGGTTGGTGCGCATCAGCCCCAGCATTTT	CASSGVGAHQPQHF
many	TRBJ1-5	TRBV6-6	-	TGTGCCAGCACCCCACCGGGACGGATAAATCAGCCCCAGCATTTT	CASTPPGRINQPQHF
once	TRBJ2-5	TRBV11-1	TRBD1	TGTGCCAGCAGTTCGACGGGACAGGCCCAGTATTTC	CASSSTGQAQYF
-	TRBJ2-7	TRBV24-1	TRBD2	TGTGCCACCAGTGAATCACTAGCGGGGGATGAGCAGTACTTC	CATSESLAGDEQYF
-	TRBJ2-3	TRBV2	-	-	CACVGPGTDTQYF
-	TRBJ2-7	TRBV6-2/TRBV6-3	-	TGTGCCAGCACCTCCCCAGATATCCCGGGGACACGGCGGCGATCCTACGACCAGTACTTC	CASTSPDIPGTRRRSYDQYF
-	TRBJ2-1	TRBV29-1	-	TGCAGCGTTGAAGACGGACGGGGCCCGTTAAACTATGAGCAATTCTTC	CSVEDGRGPLNYEQFF
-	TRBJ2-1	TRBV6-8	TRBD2	TGTGCCAACAAAACTAGCGCATTCTTC	CANKTSAFF
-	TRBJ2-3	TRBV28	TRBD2	TGTGCTAGCAGCCGGCCCCCTCCACGGCGGGAGACCACAGATACGCGGTATTTT	CASSRPPPRRETTDTRYF
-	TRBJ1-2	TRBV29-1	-	TGCAGTGTTATAGCGGGACATGGCTACACCTTC	CSVIAGHGYTF
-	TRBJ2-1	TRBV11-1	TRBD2	TGTGTCAGCAGCTTTGGACTAGCGGACTACAATGAGCACTTCTTC	CVSSFGLADYNEHFF
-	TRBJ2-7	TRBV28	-	TGTGCCAACAGTTACGGACAGTTAGCCGACGAGCAGTACTTC	CANSYGQLADEQYF
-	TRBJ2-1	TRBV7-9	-	TGTGCCAGCAGCTTAGCAGCCCTCCACCCCTACAATGAGCAGTTGTTC	CASSLAALHPYNEQLF
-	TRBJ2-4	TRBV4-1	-	TGCGCTAGCAGCCAACCCGCCCGGGGGGCCGGTAGGAACATTCAGTACTTC	CASSQPARGAGRNIQYF
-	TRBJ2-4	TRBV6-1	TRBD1	TGTGGCAGCAGGACAGGGGGCACGGATAACATTCAGTACTTC	CGSRTGGTDNIQYF
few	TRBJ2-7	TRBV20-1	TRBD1	TGCAGTGCTAGGGACAGGTACCGCCTCTCCCGCTCCTACAAGCAGTACTTC	CSARDRYRLSRSYKQYF
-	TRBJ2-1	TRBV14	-	TGTGCCAGCAGCCTTATGACAAGCCACTATGAGCAATTCTTC	CASSLMTSHYEQFF
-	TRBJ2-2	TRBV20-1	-	TGCAGTGCTAGAGATAACTCCGGGGAGCTGTTCTTT	CSARDNSGELFF
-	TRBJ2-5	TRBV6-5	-	TGTGCCAACAGGCGGGGAAACCAAGCGACCCAGTACTTC	CANRRGNQATQYF
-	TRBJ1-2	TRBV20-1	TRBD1	TGCAGTTCCCCTACAGGGGGTTATGGCTACACCTTC	CSSPTGGYGYTF
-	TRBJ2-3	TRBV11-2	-	TGTGCCCGCAGCTTAGGGCCTCCAGGGGACCATACGCAGTATTTT	CARSLGPPGDHTQYF
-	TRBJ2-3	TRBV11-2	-	TGTGCCAACGGCTTAGGGACAAACACAGATATGCAGTATTTT	CANGLGTNTDMQYF
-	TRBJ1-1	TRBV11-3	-	TGTACCAGCAGCCCCGACGGCCGTAACACTGAAGCTCTCTTT	CTSSPDGRNTEALF